A selection of T cell receptor beta chains follows, all from one sample in a study of blood T cells in healthy people across ages. MiXCR, run by TCRdb on the 5' RACE reads, gives a single entry per CDR3 protein. The repertoire holds 1.5 million to 1.9 million distinct CDR3 sequences, with around 40% as singletons. The sample was blood. These receptors originate from a young woman in good health. The CDR3 runs from the conserved cysteine through the conserved F or W. D genes are given only for firm matches. Only part of the rows carry a size: once, few, many, or a class if the clone is expanded.

clone_size	v_call	d_call	j_call	cdr3_aa	cdr3_nt
NA	TRBV10-3	NA	TRBJ2-7	CAIADGTGEQYF	TGTGCCATTGCGGACGGGACGGGGGAGCAGTACTTC
NA	TRBV10-3	TRBD2	TRBJ2-5	CAISDTAVAGQETQYF	TGTGCCATCAGTGACACGGCGGTAGCGGGGCAAGAGACCCAGTACTTC
NA	TRBV7-9	NA	TRBJ1-2	CATTWGNYGYTF	TGTGCCACCACATGGGGAAACTATGGCTACACCTTC
NA	TRBV18	NA	TRBJ2-5	CASSPGQNYNEQYF	TGTGCCAGCTCACCAGGGCAGAATTACAATGAGCAGTACTTC
NA	TRBV15	TRBD2	TRBJ2-3	CATSSSTSASMDTQYF	TGTGCCACCAGCTCCTCGACTAGCGCTTCGATGGATACGCAGTATTTT
NA	TRBV27	TRBD2	TRBJ2-7	CASSLGGGPSEQYF	TGTGCCAGCAGTTTAGGCGGGGGGCCCAGCGAGCAGTACTTC
NA	TRBV27	TRBD1	TRBJ1-1	CASSSDRGIAFF	TGTGCCAGCAGTTCGGACAGGGGGATAGCTTTCTTT
NA	TRBV18	TRBD1	TRBJ1-1	CASSPLGTGPTEAFF	TGTGCCAGCTCACCACTGGGGACAGGGCCCACTGAAGCTTTCTTT
NA	TRBV2	NA	TRBJ1-4	CASSDYRRRTNEKLFF	TGTGCCAGCAGTGATTATCGCAGAAGGACTAATGAAAAACTGTTTTTT
many	TRBV13	NA	TRBJ1-5	CASSLGAQPQHF	TGTGCCAGCAGCCTGGGGGCTCAGCCCCAGCATTTT
NA	TRBV7-9	TRBD1	TRBJ1-1	CASSLTRQGGTEAFF	TGTGCCAGCAGCTTAACCCGACAGGGAGGGACTGAAGCTTTCTTT
NA	TRBV3-1	TRBD2	TRBJ2-3	CASSLSGAGDTQYF	TGTGCCAGCAGCCTTAGCGGGGCGGGCGATACGCAGTATTTT
few	TRBV28	TRBD2	TRBJ2-7	CASNSGTSAYEQYF	TGTGCCAGTAATAGCGGGACGAGCGCCTACGAGCAGTACTTC
NA	TRBV29-1	TRBD2	TRBJ2-7	CSVGLAGVLGYEQYF	TGCAGCGTTGGGCTAGCGGGTGTCTTAGGCTACGAGCAGTACTTC
NA	TRBV9	TRBD1	TRBJ1-1	CASSASGTGRTEAFF	TGTGCCAGCAGCGCTTCCGGGACAGGGAGGACTGAAGCTTTCTTT
NA	TRBV24-1	NA	TRBJ2-1	CATSDLLSYNEQFF	TGTGCCACCAGTGATTTGCTTTCCTACAATGAGCAGTTCTTC
NA	TRBV2	NA	TRBJ2-5	CASRAGVTNQETQYF	TGTGCCAGCAGGGCGGGCGTGACCAACCAAGAGACCCAGTACTTC
NA	TRBV12-5	NA	TRBJ2-5	CATQQVKGTQYF	TGTGCTACCCAACAGGTGAAGGGGACCCAGTACTTC
NA	TRBV12-3/TRBV12-4	TRBD2	TRBJ2-7	CASSRTSGTSYEQYF	TGTGCCAGCAGCCGTACTAGCGGGACTTCCTACGAGCAGTACTTC
many	TRBV3-1	TRBD1	TRBJ1-2	CASSLSGQGNYGYTF	TGTGCCAGCAGTCTATCGGGACAGGGAAACTATGGCTACACCTTC
NA	TRBV6-2/TRBV6-3	NA	TRBJ2-7	CASSYFFAEQYF	TGTGCCAGCAGTTACTTCTTCGCCGAGCAGTACTTC
NA	TRBV5-4	TRBD1	TRBJ2-3	CASSSGTGALDTQYF	TGTGCCAGCAGTTCTGGGACAGGGGCTTTAGATACGCAGTATTTT
NA	TRBV7-3	TRBD2	TRBJ2-3	CASSPEGLAGSDTQYF	TGTGCCAGCAGCCCCGAGGGACTAGCGGGGTCAGATACGCAGTATTTT
NA	TRBV24-1	TRBD1	TRBJ2-1	CATSDYRDSYNEQFF	TGTGCCACCAGTGATTACCGGGACAGCTACAATGAGCAGTTCTTC
NA	TRBV4-3	TRBD2	TRBJ2-2	CASSPHRDYSGELFF	TGCGCCAGCAGCCCTCACCGGGACTATTCCGGGGAGCTGTTTTTT
NA	TRBV7-2	TRBD2	TRBJ2-3	CASSLTSGNGDTQYF	TGTGCCAGCAGCCTTACTAGCGGGAATGGAGATACGCAGTATTTT
NA	TRBV27	NA	TRBJ1-2	CASSGLPPEIYGYTF	TGTGCCAGCAGCGGACTCCCTCCTGAGATATATGGCTACACCTTC
NA	TRBV4-3	TRBD2	TRBJ2-1	CASSQGSGLAEQFF	TGCGCCAGCAGCCAAGGGTCCGGACTAGCGGAGCAGTTCTTC
NA	TRBV6-6	TRBD2	TRBJ2-7	CASSRPTSGANAVNEQYF	TGTGCCAGCAGCCGACCTACTAGCGGGGCCAATGCGGTCAACGAGCAGTACTTC
NA	TRBV12-3/TRBV12-4	NA	TRBJ1-2	CASSLLGGLGYGYTF	TGTGCCAGCAGTTTACTTGGGGGGTTGGGCTATGGCTACACCTTC
NA	TRBV29-1	TRBD2	TRBJ2-5	CSVAGGPNEQYF	TGCAGCGTTGCGGGAGGGCCAAATGAGCAGTACTTC
NA	TRBV29-1	NA	TRBJ2-1	CSVRSRAPHNEQFF	TGCAGCGTTCGGTCAAGGGCGCCTCACAATGAGCAGTTCTTC
few	TRBV2	NA	TRBJ2-7	CASTLMDLYEQYF	TGTGCCAGCACCCTTATGGACTTGTACGAGCAGTACTTC
NA	TRBV5-1	TRBD1	TRBJ2-3	CASSERQGEVDTQYF	TGCGCCAGCAGCGAACGACAGGGGGAGGTAGATACGCAGTATTTT
NA	TRBV20-1	NA	TRBJ1-1	CSAPWGQRENTEAFF	TGCAGTGCTCCTTGGGGGCAGCGTGAGAACACTGAAGCTTTCTTT
NA	TRBV10-1	TRBD1	TRBJ2-5	CASSKDRAGEQYF	TGCGCCAGCAGTAAAGACAGGGCAGGAGAGCAGTACTTC
NA	TRBV7-2	NA	TRBJ2-3	CASSLEGGQADTQYF	TGTGCCAGCAGCTTAGAGGGGGGCCAGGCAGATACGCAGTATTTT
many	TRBV6-6	TRBD2	TRBJ2-3	CASSSYSGGVLDTQYF	TGTGCCAGCAGTTCCTATAGCGGGGGGGTACTAGATACGCAGTATTTT
NA	TRBV18	NA	TRBJ1-1	CASSPIARGRGNTEAFF	TGTGCCAGCTCACCAATCGCCCGCGGGCGGGGGAACACTGAAGCTTTCTTT
NA	TRBV6-2/TRBV6-3	TRBD1	TRBJ1-1	CASSSSLTGAPNTEAFF	TGTGCCAGCAGTTCGTCGTTAACAGGGGCGCCGAACACTGAAGCTTTCTTT
NA	TRBV27	NA	TRBJ2-2	CATQGIGGELFF	TGTGCCACCCAGGGAATTGGCGGGGAGCTGTTTTTT
NA	TRBV12-3/TRBV12-4	TRBD1	TRBJ2-7	CASSLLGDRVREQYF	TGTGCCAGCAGTTTACTGGGGGACAGGGTGAGAGAGCAGTACTTC
NA	TRBV29-1	TRBD1	TRBJ1-2	CSVDPGQGAPGYTF	TGCAGCGTCGACCCGGGACAGGGGGCGCCTGGCTACACCTTC
NA	TRBV5-1	NA	TRBJ2-7	CASSLEGKDHEQYF	TGCGCCAGCAGCTTGGAGGGCAAAGACCACGAGCAGTACTTC
NA	TRBV12-3/TRBV12-4	TRBD1	TRBJ1-1	CASSLGFRDRLNTEAFF	TGTGCCAGCAGTTTGGGGTTCCGGGACAGGCTGAACACTGAAGCTTTCTTT
few	TRBV20-1	NA	TRBJ1-2	CSAKSVDGYYGYTF	TGCAGTGCTAAATCGGTTGATGGATACTATGGCTACACCTTC
NA	TRBV29-1	NA	TRBJ1-1	CSVEDQRGTVGFF	TGCAGCGTTGAAGATCAAAGGGGGACCGTGGGTTTCTTT
NA	TRBV29-1	TRBD1	TRBJ2-1	CSVVRRDRALGNEQFF	TGCAGCGTTGTCCGACGGGACAGGGCCCTCGGCAATGAGCAGTTCTTC
NA	TRBV6-2/TRBV6-3	TRBD2	TRBJ2-5	CASSFRGAGGSETQYF	TGTGCCAGCAGTTTCCGAGGGGCGGGGGGTTCCGAGACCCAGTACTTC